This T cell receptor (beta chain) comes out of a study of T-cell reconstitution after alpha-beta-depleted transplantation in children (dated by TCRdb to the mid-2010s). Turning to the overall study: Using TCR repertoire profiling, the study quantitatively followed how T-cell immune reconstitution unfolded in children after TCRalphabeta/CD19-depleted allogeneic hematopoietic cell transplantation.

At least ten counts were recorded for this clonotype. The target of this receptor is not known. No base quality values were provided; no much bigger clone lies one nucleotide off. Library preparation employed PCR. The sample was run on an Illumina HiSeq 2500. TCR libraries were prepared with molecular barcoding, using unique molecular identifiers to normalize TCRbeta repertoire quantification. TCRdb took the public reads, trimmed them with fastp at Q25, ran MiXCR for clone calling and kept in-frame beta chains. Merged by CDR3 protein, the rows form single entries marked with the most common genes and DNA. A total of 150,000 to 200,000 distinct CDR3 sequences appear in this sample, 11% of them only once. Less than 15% of the sample is in the top ten clones. Summary of the overall study and its limitations: The apparently early recovery of alphabetaT-cell counts about two months after transplant reportedly depended on only several hundred rapidly expanded clones that came from non-depleted graft cells. Over subsequent months, a decline in hyperexpanded clone frequencies was noted, and after one year, T-cell counts and TCRbeta diversity were mostly ascribed to newly produced T cells. The high TCRbeta diversity at day 60 in some patients was ascribed to recipient T cells and intrathymic progenitors that had survived conditioning.

The CDR3 spans 13 residues, from the cysteine through the phenylalanine. The only DNA kept is the CDR3, 39 bases in frame from the first base. V lost 4 bases and J lost 0 bases; the stretch between them is 4 bases long. From the germline V gene (reference sequence), CDR1 is DFQATT and CDR2 is SNEGSKA. Explained via the paper, the treatment or condition label denotes: allogeneic hematopoietic cell transplantation with graft depleted of TCRalphabeta T cells and CD19 B cells. The transplant recipients were children given TCRalphabeta/CD19-depleted allogeneic hematopoietic cell grafts. The rearrangement joined TRBV20-1 to TRBJ2-6, with the identity of the D gene unclear. The receptor was derived from a boy aged 2 to 9 with acute myeloid leukemia, due to receive a stem cell transplant. Specimen: PBMCs, collected before TCRalphabeta/CD19-depleted stem cell transplant. The DNA sequence is given as TGCAGTGCTACAATCTCTGGGGCCAACGTCCTGACTTTC. Its translation reads: CSATISGANVLTF.